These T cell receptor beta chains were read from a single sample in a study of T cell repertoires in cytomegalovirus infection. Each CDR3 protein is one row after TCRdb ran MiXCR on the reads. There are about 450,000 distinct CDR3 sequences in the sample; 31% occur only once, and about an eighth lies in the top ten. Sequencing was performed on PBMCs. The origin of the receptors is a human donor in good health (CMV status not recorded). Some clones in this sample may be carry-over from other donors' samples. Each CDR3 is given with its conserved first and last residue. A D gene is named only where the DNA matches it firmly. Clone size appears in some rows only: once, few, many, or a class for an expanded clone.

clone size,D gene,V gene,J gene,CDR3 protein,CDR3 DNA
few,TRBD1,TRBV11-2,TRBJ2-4,CASSLDEGTDQYF,TGTGCCAGCAGCTTAGATGAAGGGACAGATCAGTACTTC
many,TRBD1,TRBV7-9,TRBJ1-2,CASSQGSGGQYGYTF,TGTGCCAGCAGCCAAGGGTCAGGGGGACAGTATGGCTACACCTTC
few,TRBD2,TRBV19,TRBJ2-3,CASSIVASGASTDTQYF,TGTGCCAGTAGTATAGTAGCGAGCGGGGCCAGCACAGATACGCAGTATTTT
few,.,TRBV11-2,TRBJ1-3,CASSPWRTTQGDTIYF,TGTGCCAGCAGCCCCTGGAGGACAACACAAGGGGACACCATATATTTT
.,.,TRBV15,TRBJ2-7,CATSRDPGQISYEQYF,TGTGCCACCAGCAGAGATCCAGGACAAATCTCCTACGAGCAGTACTTC
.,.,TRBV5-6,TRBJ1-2,CASSLGDATNYGYTF,TGTGCCAGCAGCTTAGGGGACGCGACCAACTATGGCTACACCTTC
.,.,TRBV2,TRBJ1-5,CASGKHQPQHF,TGTGCCAGCGGGAAACATCAGCCCCAGCATTTT
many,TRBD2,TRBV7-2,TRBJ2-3,CAAGTRSTDTQYF,TGTGCCGCCGGGACTAGATCCACAGATACGCAGTATTTT
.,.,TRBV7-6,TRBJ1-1,CASSPDGWANTEAFF,TGTGCCAGCAGCCCCGATGGGTGGGCGAACACTGAAGCTTTCTTT
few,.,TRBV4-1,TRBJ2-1,CASSPMTWGEQFF,TGCGCCAGCAGCCCTATGACGTGGGGTGAGCAGTTCTTC
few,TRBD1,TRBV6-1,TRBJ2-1,CASSEGGQGSDEQFF,TGTGCCAGCAGTGAAGGGGGACAGGGTTCCGATGAGCAGTTCTTC
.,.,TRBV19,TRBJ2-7,CASSISTSYEQYF,TGTGCCAGTAGTATCTCAACCTCCTACGAGCAGTACTTC
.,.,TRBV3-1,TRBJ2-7,CASSSRRTVTAQKNF,TGTGCCAGCAGCTCCCGAAGGACAGTAACCGCCCAGAAGAACTTC
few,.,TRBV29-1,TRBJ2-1,CSARMSGHNEQFF,TGCAGCGCAAGAATGTCAGGCCACAATGAGCAGTTCTTC
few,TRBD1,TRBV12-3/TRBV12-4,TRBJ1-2,CASRLTGTGVVYGYTF,TGTGCCAGCAGATTGACCGGGACAGGGGTTGTCTATGGCTACACCTTC
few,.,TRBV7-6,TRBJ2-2,CASSLTFGGRTGELFF,TGTGCCAGCAGCTTAACCTTTGGGGGCCGGACCGGGGAGCTGTTTTTT
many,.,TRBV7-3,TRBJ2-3,CASSPQGPTDTQYF,TGTGCCAGCAGCCCCCAGGGACCCACAGATACGCAGTATTTT
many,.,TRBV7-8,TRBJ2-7,CASSLVWGSSYEQYF,TGTGCCAGCAGCTTAGTGTGGGGCAGCTCCTACGAGCAGTACTTC
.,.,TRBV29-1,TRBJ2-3,CSTLRSSGNTDTQYF,TGCAGCACCCTGCGGAGTAGCGGAAACACAGATACGCAGTATTTT
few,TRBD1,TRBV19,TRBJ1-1,CASTAQGAHTEAFF,TGTGCCAGCACAGCACAGGGGGCGCACACTGAAGCTTTCTTT
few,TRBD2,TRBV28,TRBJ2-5,CASSLRSGGDKRTQYF,TGTGCCAGCAGTTTAAGGAGCGGGGGGGATAAGAGAACCCAGTACTTC
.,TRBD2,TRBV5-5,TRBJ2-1,CASSYPTSGGVYNEQFF,TGTGCCAGCAGCTACCCGACTAGCGGGGGGGTCTACAATGAGCAGTTCTTC
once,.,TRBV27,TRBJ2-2,CASSLSSLGELFF,TGTGCCAGCAGTTTATCGAGTTTGGGGGAGCTGTTTTTT
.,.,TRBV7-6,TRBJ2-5,CATLDYQETQYF,TGTGCCACCCTTGACTACCAAGAGACCCAGTACTTC
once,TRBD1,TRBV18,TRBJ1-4,CASSFTGTGATTNEKLFF,TGTGCCAGCTCGTTCACCGGGACAGGGGCGACAACTAATGAAAAACTGTTTTTT
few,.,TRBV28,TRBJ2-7,CASSFSVAYEQYF,TGTGCCAGCAGTTTCTCAGTAGCCTACGAGCAGTACTTC
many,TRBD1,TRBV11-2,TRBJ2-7,CASSTRTGNYEQYF,TGTGCCAGCAGCACCCGGACAGGGAATTACGAGCAGTACTTC
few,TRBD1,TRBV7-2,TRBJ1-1,CASSVIGTGRKAFF,TGTGCCAGCAGCGTAATAGGGACAGGGCGGAAAGCTTTCTTT
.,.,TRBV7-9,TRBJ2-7,CASSSQQIYEQYF,TGTGCCAGCAGCTCTCAACAGATCTACGAGCAGTACTTC
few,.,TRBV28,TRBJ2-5,CASSFWETQYF,TGTGCCAGCAGTTTCTGGGAGACCCAGTACTTC
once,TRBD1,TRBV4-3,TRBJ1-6,CASSPASGTGYSPLHF,TGCGCCAGCAGCCCGGCCTCCGGGACAGGATATTCACCCCTCCACTTT